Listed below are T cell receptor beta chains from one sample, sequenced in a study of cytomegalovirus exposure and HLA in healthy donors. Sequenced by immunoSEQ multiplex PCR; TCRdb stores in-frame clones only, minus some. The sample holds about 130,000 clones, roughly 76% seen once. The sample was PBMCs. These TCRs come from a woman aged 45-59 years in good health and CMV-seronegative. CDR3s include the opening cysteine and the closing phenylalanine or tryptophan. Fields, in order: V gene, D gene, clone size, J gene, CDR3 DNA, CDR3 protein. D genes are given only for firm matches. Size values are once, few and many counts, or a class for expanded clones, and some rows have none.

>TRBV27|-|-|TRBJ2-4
TGTGCCAGCAGTTACGGAGGGGTGGCCAAAAACATTCAGTACTTC
CASSYGGVAKNIQYF
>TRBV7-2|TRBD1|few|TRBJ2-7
TGTGCCAGCAGCTTAGAACAGGGGGCGAGGTTCTACGAGCAGTACTTC
CASSLEQGARFYEQYF
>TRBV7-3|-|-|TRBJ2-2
TGTGCCAGCAGCCGGAGGAACACCGGGGAGCTGTTTTTT
CASSRRNTGELFF
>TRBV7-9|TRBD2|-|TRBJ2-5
TGTGCCAGCAGCTTAGGGGTAGCGGGAGTGGGTGAGACCCAGTACTTC
CASSLGVAGVGETQYF
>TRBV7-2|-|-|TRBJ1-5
TGTGCCAGCAGCACCGCCGGGACTAATCAGCCCCAGCATTTT
CASSTAGTNQPQHF
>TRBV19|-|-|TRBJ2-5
TGTGCCAGTAGTATGGAGTGGCAAGTGCCGCGGGAGACCCAGTACTTC
CASSMEWQVPRETQYF
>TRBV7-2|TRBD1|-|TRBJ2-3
TGTGCCAGCAGTCGGACCGGGACAGGGATAGCAGATACGCAGTATTTT
CASSRTGTGIADTQYF
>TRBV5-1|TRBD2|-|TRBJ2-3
TGCGCCAGCAGCTTGCAGCCCCAAATGACTAGCGGGTCTAGCACAGATACGCAGTATTTT
CASSLQPQMTSGSSTDTQYF
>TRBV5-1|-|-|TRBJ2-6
TGCGCCAGCAGCTTTTTGAGCTCTGGGGCCAACGTCCTGACTTTC
CASSFLSSGANVLTF
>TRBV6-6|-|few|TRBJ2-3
TGTGCCAGCAGCCCCCGCGGGACGACTAGCACAGATACGCAGTATTTT
CASSPRGTTSTDTQYF
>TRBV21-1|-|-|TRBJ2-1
TGTGCCAGCAGCAAAAGGACCCCCGTTTGGAACAGGCAAGACTCCTACAATGAGCAGTTCTTC
CASSKRTPVWNRQDSYNEQFF
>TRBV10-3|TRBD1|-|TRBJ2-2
TGTGCCATCAGTGGGGACAGGACGAACACCGGGGAGCTGTTTTTT
CAISGDRTNTGELFF
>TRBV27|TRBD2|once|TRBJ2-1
TGTGCCAGCAGTTTATGGGGAGGGGCCAATGAGCAGTTCTTC
CASSLWGGANEQFF
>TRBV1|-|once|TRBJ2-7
TGCACCAGCAGCCAAACTGCGGGAGGGAGCTCCTACGAGCAGTACTTC
CTSSQTAGGSSYEQYF
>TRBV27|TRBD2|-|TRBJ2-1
TGTGCCAGCAGCCAAGGAACTAGCGGGAAATACAATGAGCAGTTCTTC
CASSQGTSGKYNEQFF
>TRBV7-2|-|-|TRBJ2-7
TGTGCCAGCAGCGTATTCTGGAGCTCCTACGAGCAGTACTTC
CASSVFWSSYEQYF
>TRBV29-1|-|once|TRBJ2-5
TGCAGCGTTGAGAATGGAGAAGAGACCCAGTACTTC
CSVENGEETQYF
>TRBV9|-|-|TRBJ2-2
TGTGCCAGCAGCGTACAGCCCAGGGCGGACACCGGGGAGCTGTTTTTT
CASSVQPRADTGELFF
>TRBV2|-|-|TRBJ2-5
TGTGCCAGCGGCTACCAAGAGACCCAGTACTTC
CASGYQETQYF
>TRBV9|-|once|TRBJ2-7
TGTGCCAGCAGCGTAGGTACAGGGACCTACGAGCAGTACTTC
CASSVGTGTYEQYF
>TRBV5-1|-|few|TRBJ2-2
TGCGCCAGCAGCTTGGGGGGAGCGATCTTTTCCGGGGAGCTGTTTTTT
CASSLGGAIFSGELFF
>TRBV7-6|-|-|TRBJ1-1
TGTGCCAGCAGCTTAGCGGGGAGGGCCACTGAAGCTTTCTTT
CASSLAGRATEAFF
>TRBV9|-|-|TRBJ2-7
TGTGCCAGCAGCCCGGGGGCGGGAGCTTACGAGCAGTACTTC
CASSPGAGAYEQYF
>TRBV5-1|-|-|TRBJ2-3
TGCGCCAGCAGCTTGGGGCAGCACCTAGGGAGTACGCAGTATTTT
CASSLGQHLGSTQYF
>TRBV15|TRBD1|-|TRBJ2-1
TGTGCCACCAGCAGAATTCACCAGGGGGCTGGCGATGAGCAGTTCTTC
CATSRIHQGAGDEQFF
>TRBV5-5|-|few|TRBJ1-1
TGTGCCAGCAGCTGGGAGATGAACACTGAAGCTTTCTTT
CASSWEMNTEAFF
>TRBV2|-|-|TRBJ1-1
TGTGCCAGGGGAGTTGGGATGAACACTGAAGCTTTCTTT
CARGVGMNTEAFF
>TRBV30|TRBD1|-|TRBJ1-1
TGTGCCTGGAGAGGGGGCCCGGCGGCTTTCTTT
CAWRGGPAAFF
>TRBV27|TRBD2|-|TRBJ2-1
TGTGCCAGCAGCCGACTAGCGGGAGTCACCAATGAGCAGTTCTTC
CASSRLAGVTNEQFF
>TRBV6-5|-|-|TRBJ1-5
TGTGCCAGCAGTTACGGGGCAGGGGAGGGTCAGCCCCAGCATTTT
CASSYGAGEGQPQHF
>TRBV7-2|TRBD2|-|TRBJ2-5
TGTGCCAGCAGCTGGCGGGAGAAGGGGACCCAGTACTTC
CASSWREKGTQYF
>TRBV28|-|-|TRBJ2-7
TGTGCCAGCAGATTCCGGGGGGACACTGCCTACGAGCAGTACTTC
CASRFRGDTAYEQYF
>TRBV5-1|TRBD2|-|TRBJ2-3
TGCGCCAGCAGCTTGAATGCGGGAGAGGTAGATACGCAGTATTTT
CASSLNAGEVDTQYF
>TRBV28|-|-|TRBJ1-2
TGTGCCAGCAGTTTCAGGGCGGCCGGCTACACCTTC
CASSFRAAGYTF
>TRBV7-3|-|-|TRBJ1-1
TGTGCCAGCAGCCCTCCCGAGGCTTCGAACATCGCTGAAGCTTTCTTT
CASSPPEASNIAEAFF
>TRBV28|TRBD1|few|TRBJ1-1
TGTGCCAGCAGTTTAGTAGGGACAGAAACTTTCTTT
CASSLVGTETFF
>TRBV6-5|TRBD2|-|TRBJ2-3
TGTGCCAGTCGGAGGATTAGCGGGAGCTCAGATACGCAGTATTTT
CASRRISGSSDTQYF
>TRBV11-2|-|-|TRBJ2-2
TGTGCCAGCAGCTATCTACTAGGGCAAGGGGAGCTGTTTTTT
CASSYLLGQGELFF
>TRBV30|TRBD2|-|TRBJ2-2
TGTGCCTGCCGAGGACTAGCGGGACTTCGGACCGGGGAGCTGTTTTTT
CACRGLAGLRTGELFF
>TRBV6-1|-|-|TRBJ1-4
TGTGCCAGCAGCAGCTCCCAGGGGAGAGGTGAAAAACTGTTTTTT
CASSSSQGRGEKLFF
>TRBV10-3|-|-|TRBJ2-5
TGTGCCATCAGTGAGAACGCGGGGGAGACCCAGTACTTC
CAISENAGETQYF
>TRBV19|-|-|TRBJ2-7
TGTGCCAGTAGTTATGGCAAATCCTACGAGCAGTACTTC
CASSYGKSYEQYF
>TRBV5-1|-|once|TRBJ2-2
TGCGCCAGCAGCTTGCTAGGGGGGGACACCGGGGAGCTGTTTTTT
CASSLLGGDTGELFF
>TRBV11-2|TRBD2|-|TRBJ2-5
TGTGCCAGCAGCTTAGTGGGACTAGCGGGAGCGTCCCAAGAGACCCAGTACTTC
CASSLVGLAGASQETQYF
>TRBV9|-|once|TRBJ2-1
TGTGCCAGCAGCGTAGGTCTCAGCGGAGACCCCCTTGAGCAGTTCTTC
CASSVGLSGDPLEQFF
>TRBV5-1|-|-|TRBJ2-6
TGCGCCAGCGCCCGACAGGTGGACCGCTCTGGGGCCAACGTCCTGACTTTC
CASARQVDRSGANVLTF
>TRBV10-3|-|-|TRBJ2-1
TGTGCCATCAGTGAGTCATTAGCGGACAATGAGCAGTTCTTC
CAISESLADNEQFF
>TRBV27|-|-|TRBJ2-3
TGTGCCAGCAGTCCCCACCCCGCTAGTTCGGAGAGCTTCACAGATACGCAGTATTTT
CASSPHPASSESFTDTQYF
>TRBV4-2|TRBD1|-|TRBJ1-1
TGTGCCAGCAGCCAAGAGGAATTCTTCGGGACAGGGAACACTGAAGCTTTCTTT
CASSQEEFFGTGNTEAFF
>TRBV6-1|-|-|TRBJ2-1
TGTGCCAGCAGGTACCCAGGCTCCTACAATGAGCAGTTCTTC
CASRYPGSYNEQFF
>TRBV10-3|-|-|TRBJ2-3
TGTGCCATCAGTGGTAGTACAGATACGCAGTATTTT
CAISGSTDTQYF
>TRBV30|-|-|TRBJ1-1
TGTGCCTGGAGTCAGGGTGGTGAAGCTTTCTTT
CAWSQGGEAFF
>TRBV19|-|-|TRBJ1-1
TGTGCCAGTAGTTTAGGGCGGTATGAAGCTTTCTTT
CASSLGRYEAFF
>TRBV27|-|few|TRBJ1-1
TGTGCCAGCAGGACAGGAGTGAACACTGAAGCTTTCTTT
CASRTGVNTEAFF
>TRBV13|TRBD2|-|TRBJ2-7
TGTGCCAGCAGCCCCCTTTTCCTACGGCGGGAGAGATACCGCGAGCAGTACTTC
CASSPLFLRRERYREQYF